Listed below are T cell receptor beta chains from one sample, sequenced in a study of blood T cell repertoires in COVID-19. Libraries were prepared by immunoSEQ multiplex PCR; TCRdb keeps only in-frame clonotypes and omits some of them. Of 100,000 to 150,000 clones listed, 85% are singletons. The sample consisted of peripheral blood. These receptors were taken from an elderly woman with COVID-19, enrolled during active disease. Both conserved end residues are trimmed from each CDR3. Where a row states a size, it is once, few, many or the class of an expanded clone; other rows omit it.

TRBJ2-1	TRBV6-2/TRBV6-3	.	ASSYPAGEVSINEQF
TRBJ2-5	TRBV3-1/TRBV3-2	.	ASSHALQETQY
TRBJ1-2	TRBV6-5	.	ASSSTGVGNYGYT
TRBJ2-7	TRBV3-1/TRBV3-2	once	ASSQDLLAGGPGDEQY
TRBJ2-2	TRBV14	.	ASSPRIASTGELF
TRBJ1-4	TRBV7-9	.	ASSAPEATNEKLF
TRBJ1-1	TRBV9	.	ASSVGVYPEAF
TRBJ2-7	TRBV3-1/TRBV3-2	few	ASSQDNRLGHEQY
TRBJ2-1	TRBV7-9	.	ASSPSAGAYNEQF
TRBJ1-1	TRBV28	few	ASSHLGQGERNTEAF
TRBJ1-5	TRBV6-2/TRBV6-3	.	ASSYSKGRVGQPQH
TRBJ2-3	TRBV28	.	ASSSNLRGGATDTQY
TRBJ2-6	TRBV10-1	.	ASSESGRGYVTGANVLT
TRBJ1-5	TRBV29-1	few	SVKTGDNQPQH
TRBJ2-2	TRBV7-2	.	ASSLSGGVGTGELF
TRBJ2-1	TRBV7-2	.	ASSLSATSENEQF
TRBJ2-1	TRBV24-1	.	ATSDISSNNEQF
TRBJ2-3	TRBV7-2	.	ASSLSSTGTQY
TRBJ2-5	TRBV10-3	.	AISESGAETQY
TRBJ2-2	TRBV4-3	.	ASSPGLAGNTGELF
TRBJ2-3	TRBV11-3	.	ASSLGGLAGAYDTQY
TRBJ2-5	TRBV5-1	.	ASTLAGAQQETQY